This TCR beta chain was identified during a study of identical twins (dated by TCRdb to 2016 to 2017). In terms of the full investigation: TCR alpha and beta repertoires from monozygotic twins, unrelated adults of various ages and cord blood were deep-sequenced to test whether fetal clonotypes persist. Replicate twin experiments were performed at different times using different library preparation protocols to rule out contamination. The study at large found these results: Invariant T cells such as MAIT and iNKT could partly confound zero-insertion analyses, although diverse VJ usage argued against such confounding for most clonotypes. Because the same donors could not be followed over many years, the conclusions depended on cross-sectional statistical analysis. Recombination models systematically underestimated out-of-frame TCR alpha sharing in monozygotic twins but agreed with sharing between unrelated individuals. Excess twin sharing in beta out-of-frame sequences was weaker because fewer shared sequences lowered the signal-to-noise ratio. Compared with coincidental sharing between unrelated individuals, an excess of low generation-probability sequences was observed among out-of-frame TCR alpha sequences shared between twins. Fewer insertions were carried by abundant cord blood beta clonotypes; a weaker similar trend was observed in young adult naive repertoires, while no such trend was observed in memory repertoires.

The CDR3 goes from the cysteine to the phenylalanine over 17 residues. Kept here is only the CDR3 DNA, which spans 51 bases and is read in frame from base 1. Every donor in the study was a healthy Caucasian. The twin cohort comprised three pairs of female monozygotic twins, all aged roughly 18 to 29 years. CD4+ and CD8+ T cell populations were isolated with positive isolation kits from Invitrogen. Receptor amplification or capture employed 5' RACE. Reads for this sample came from an Illumina HiSeq 2000. Template switching introduced a universal primer binding site; the final cDNA contained a unique molecular identifier, enabling accurate counting of TCR cDNA molecules. First-strand cDNA for TCR alpha and beta chains was synthesized from specific primers in the conserved constant-segment region. To control for contamination, every cDNA library was double barcoded, receiving both a SMART-Mk sample barcode and Illumina barcodes. TruSeq adapter sequences and Illumina sample barcodes were added in two successive PCR steps. Sequencing of the TCR alpha and beta cDNA libraries was done on the Illumina HiSeq platform using custom primers. Regarding the original processing steps: Unique molecular identifiers were extracted from raw reads with MiGEC, and CDR3 positions were determined with MiXCR. For each individual, recombination models were inferred using an EM algorithm with the repgenHMM and IGoR tools. The tcR package in R was used for shared clonotype analysis, with sharing normalized by the product of cloneset sizes. To study raw recombination free of thymic and clonal selection effects, out-of-frame nonproductive sequences were analyzed. TCRdb passed the public sequencing reads through fastp at Q25 and MiXCR, retaining productive beta sequences. Identical CDR3 proteins give one entry, which carries the most common genes and DNA. It is TCRdb's table, rather than the study itself, that gives the V and J calls and clone size. This sample has 250,000 to 350,000 distinct CDR3 sequences in its table, and 8% to 9.5% of those were observed once. The ten largest clones capture under 7.5% of the sample.

This clonotype was counted many times. There is no known antigen for this receptor. Per-base qualities were not stored, and no clone one base away is much larger. The sample was also linked to a second study, of yellow fever vaccine responses in identical twins. The second paper further reports: The T cell response to vaccination in identical twins was reported by the authors to appear partly convergent and partly personalized. In identical twins, the study followed T cell clones that responded to the vaccine with precision.

The V and J genes are TRBV21-1 and TRBJ2-2; the D call TRBD2 from the table was never checked on the DNA. TRBV21-1 is noted as a pseudogene. The TCR was taken from a woman in her late teens or twenties in good health. Sequencing was done on a sample of CD8+ T cells sorted from blood. CDR3 loop: CASSTRAGTQNTGELFF. In nucleotides, the sequence is TGTGCCAGCAGCACCCGCGCAGGGACTCAGAACACCGGGGAGCTGTTTTTT.